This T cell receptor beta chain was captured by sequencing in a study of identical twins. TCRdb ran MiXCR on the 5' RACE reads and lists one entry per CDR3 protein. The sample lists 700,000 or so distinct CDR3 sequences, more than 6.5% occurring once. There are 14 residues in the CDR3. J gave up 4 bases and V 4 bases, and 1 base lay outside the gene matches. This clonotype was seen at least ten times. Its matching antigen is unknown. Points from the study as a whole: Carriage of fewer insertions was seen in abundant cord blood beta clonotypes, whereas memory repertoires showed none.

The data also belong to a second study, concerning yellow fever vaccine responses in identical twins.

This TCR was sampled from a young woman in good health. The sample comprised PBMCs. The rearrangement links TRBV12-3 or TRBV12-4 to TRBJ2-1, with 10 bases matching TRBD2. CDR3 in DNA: TGTGCCAGCAGTTGGACTAGCGGTTACAATGAGCAGTTCTTC. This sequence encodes CASSWTSGYNEQFF.